One and the same sample provided the 26 T cell receptor beta chains below, sequenced in a study of spatial heterogeneity in lung cancer. Study findings and constraints: Within tumors, counts of expanded alpha and beta TCRs tracked tumor mutation counts.

The time point here: sample taken at primary tumor resection. A single record per CDR3 protein comes from TCRdb applying MiXCR to the 5' RACE reads. The sample holds about 6,800 distinct CDR3 sequences, approximately 14% seen once. For these TCRs, the target antigens are not known. Sample: lung tumor tissue, taken at surgery. Receptors were obtained from a male donor with early-stage non-small cell lung cancer.

A note on this clonotype: This beta chain appears as a stray read in a library generated for alpha chains; its size is not informative. The rearrangement links TRBV4-3 to TRBJ1-1; D gene unclear. This CDR3 has 13 amino acids. The germline gives CDR1 LGHNA, CDR2 YSLEER. Trimming took off 4 bases at V and 2 bases at J, with 8 bases between the two ends. Written as DNA, the CDR3 is TGCGCCAGCAGCCGCCCCCCTAACACTGAAGCTTTCTTT. The encoded protein is CASSRPPNTEAFF.

This clonotype was recorded at least ten times. Little can be read into the size of this beta chain, an off-target read in a library designed for alpha chains. The chain is built from TRBV19 and TRBJ2-7, with D perhaps given as TRBD1 or TRBD2 (5 bases each). Trimming removed 1 base at V and 5 bases at J, with 9 bases between. CDR1 and CDR2 from the germline V gene are LNHDA and SQIVND (reference sequence). The CDR3 spans 13 residues. This CDR3 is CASSIGDVNEQYF. The CDR3 coding sequence is TGTGCCAGTAGTATAGGGGACGTCAACGAGCAGTACTTC. The full variable domain, in which reference TRBV19 and TRBJ2-7 provide the parts outside the CDR3, is DGGITQSPKYLFRKEGQNVTLSCEQNLNHDAMYWYRQDPGQGLRLIYYSQIVNDFQKGDIAEGYSVSREKKESFPLTVTSAQKNPTAFYLCASSIGDVNEQYFGPGTRLTVT.

Only one count was recorded for this clonotype. This beta chain lies outside the target of a library built for alpha chains; its clone size means little. The chain recombines TRBV12-3 or TRBV12-4 with TRBJ2-1, with no clear D. V lost 6 bases and J 6 bases, leaving 9 bases between the germline ends. The CDR3 extends over 12 amino acids. The CDR3, as DNA: TGTGCCAGCAGCCGGAATGTCAATGAGCAGTTCTTC. Amino acid sequence: CASSRNVNEQFF.

This clonotype came up many times. This beta chain turned up in a library designed for alpha chains; as an off-target read, its abundance says little. The chain links TRBV10-3 to TRBJ2-7; the D is unclear. Trimming took 6 bases from V and 0 from J, leaving 15 bases between them. The germline gives CDR1 ENHRY, CDR2 SYGVKD. CDR3 length: 15 residues. Here the CDR3 DNA reads TGTGCCATCAGGGATAACGTGCTTACCTCCTACGAGCAGTACTTC. As protein: CAIRDNVLTSYEQYF.

Comments on this clonotype: This beta chain is an unintended read in a library built for alpha chains; its size means little. The chain couples TRBV5-1 to TRBJ2-3; D unclear. This CDR3 comprises 14 residues. Germline values: CDR1 SGHRS, CDR2 YFSETQ. Between the trimmed V and J ends, which lost 1 base and 1 base, there was a span of 7 bases. CDR3 protein: CASSLIVGTDTQYF. The CDR3 bases are TGCGCCAGCAGCTTGATCGTGGGCACAGATACGCAGTATTTT.

This clonotype was counted ten times or more. This beta chain is an unintended read in a library built for alpha chains; its size means little. The rearrangement links TRBV2 to TRBJ2-1; no reliable D call. Germline V gives CDR1 SNHLY, CDR2 FYNNEI. Trimming cost V 1 base and J 10 bases, with 17 bases left between them. This CDR3 comprises 15 residues. For the CDR3, the DNA is TGTGCCAGCAGTGAAGTACCCCCTGGCCTCGGAGAGCAGTTCTTC. Its translation: CASSEVPPGLGEQFF.

By sample share, this clonotype is medium-sized. A read error may account for a junction end that differs from germline. This beta chain appears as a stray read in a library generated for alpha chains; its size is not informative. The rearrangement uses TRBV6-6 and TRBJ2-2, with D tentatively TRBD2 (6 bases). The CDR3 is 16 amino acids. Germline CDR1 reads MNHNY; CDR2 reads SVGAGI (reference sequence). CDR3 nucleotide sequence: TGTGCCAGCAGTTACGACCGCGGGACGAAAACCGGGGAGCTGTTTTTT. Translation: CASSYDRGTKTGELFF.

Sample share makes this clonotype medium-sized (0.01 to 0.1%). A library made for alpha chains picked up this beta chain off target, so its size means little. This sequence joins TRBV7-9 and TRBJ1-1; a weak D match, TRBD1 (6 bases). With 6 bases removed from V and 7 bases from J, the gap between germline ends came to 33 bases. CDR1 is SEHNR and CDR2 is FQNEAQ in the germline V gene (reference sequence). CDR3 length: 19 residues. CDR3 bases: TGTGCCAGCAGTAAACGGGACTCAGGGTTGGGGGCAGGAGGGATTGAAGCTTTCTTT. It translates to CASSKRDSGLGAGGIEAFF.

This clonotype was seen many times. Because this beta chain is a stray read in a library intended to capture alpha chains, its abundance should not be given much weight. The CDR3 coding sequence is TGTGCCAGCAGCTCTAGGACAGCTAGCTTGGGTAATCAGCCCCAGCATTTT. Residues: CASSSRTASLGNQPQHF. This chain joins TRBV7-2 and TRBJ1-5, with D perhaps matching TRBD1 (6 bases). The germline V gene encodes CDR1 SGHTA and CDR2 FQGNSA. This CDR3 is built from 17 residues. V was pared by 4 bases and J by 4 bases, with 20 bases between.

This clonotype ranks as medium-sized (0.01 to 0.1%). Because the library targeted alpha chains, this beta chain is an off-target read whose size means little. This rearrangement joins TRBV27 to TRBJ1-4; 11 bases are shared with TRBD1. The CDR3 is 13 amino acids. Germline CDR1 is MNHEY and CDR2 is SMNVEV (reference sequence). V lost 6 bases and J lost 10; bases outside the gene matches: 4. CDR3 sequence reads: CASRDRGQRKLFF. The CDR3 bases are TGTGCCAGCAGGGACAGGGGGCAACGAAAACTGTTTTTT.

A remark on this clonotype: This beta chain appears as a stray read in a library generated for alpha chains; its size is not informative. The V call is TRBV11-2, the J call TRBJ2-3; 10 bases align to TRBD2. Germline lookup yields CDR1 SGHAT and CDR2 FQNNGV. With 4 bases clipped from V and 2 bases from J, the junction kept 3 bases outside the gene matches. CDR3 length equals 15 residues. CDR3 region: CASSSSGSDTDTQYF. CDR3 sequence (DNA): TGTGCCAGCAGCTCTAGCGGGAGTGACACAGATACGCAGTATTTT.

By proportion, this clonotype is medium-sized. A library prepared for alpha chains yielded this beta chain as an off-target read; its size is of little meaning. The gene calls are TRBV27 and TRBJ1-1; maybe TRBD1 (5 bases). CDR3 length equals 13 residues. V was shortened by 3 bases and J by 5 bases, with 10 bases between the two germline ends. Germline V gene lookup returns CDR1 MNHEY and CDR2 SMNVEV (reference sequence). This CDR3 reads CASSFKGETEAFF. CDR3 in DNA: TGTGCCAGCAGTTTTAAAGGGGAGACTGAAGCTTTCTTT.

Notes on this clonotype: Little can be read into the size of this beta chain, an off-target read in a library designed for alpha chains. The chain couples TRBV12-3 or TRBV12-4 to TRBJ1-5; TRBD1 matches 10 bases. The trim removed 1 base at V and 5 bases at J, leaving 11 bases unmatched. CDR3 size: 18 residues. For the CDR3, the DNA is TGTGCCAGCAGTTTAGTGACGGGACAGGGGAGGAGGGATCAGCCCCAGCATTTT. The encoded protein is CASSLVTGQGRRDQPQHF.

By its share, this clonotype is large. In a library made to pick up alpha chains, this beta chain is a stray read with a size that means little. The V call is TRBV29-1, the J call TRBJ1-2, with D possibly matching TRBD1 (6 bases). The V end was cut by 2 bases, the J end by 2 bases, with 12 bases between. CDR3 length equals 14 residues. Germline CDR1 is SQVTM and CDR2 is ANQGSEA. CDR3 region: CSVERSTGNYGYTF. In DNA, the CDR3 is TGCAGCGTTGAACGTTCGACAGGAAACTATGGCTACACCTTC. Full variable domain (remainder filled in from reference TRBV29-1 and TRBJ1-2): SAVISQKPSRDICQRGTSLTIQCQVDSQVTMMFWYRQQPGQSLTLIATANQGSEATYESGFVIDKFPISRPNLTFSTLTVSNMSPEDSSIYLCSVERSTGNYGYTFGSGTRLTVV.

This clonotype was found many times. As an off-target read in a library built for alpha chains, this beta chain has a frequency of little significance. The chain employs TRBV24-1 and TRBJ2-3; the D is unclear. The CDR3 contains 13 residues. Trimming left V 4 bases short and J 2 bases short, with 6 bases between. CDR1 and CDR2 from the germline V gene are KGHDR and SFDVKD. CDR3 sequence reads: CATSEPDTDTQYF. The CDR3 DNA follows: TGTGCCACCAGTGAACCGGACACAGATACGCAGTATTTT.

This clonotype was recorded a few times. This beta chain is a stray read from a library made for alpha chains; its abundance is not meaningful. The J gene is TRBJ1-6, the V gene TRBV6-5; a possible D gene is TRBD1 (5 bases). Looked up from germline, CDR1 is MNHEY and CDR2 is SVGAGI. Trimming stripped 6 bases from V and 9 bases from J, with 12 bases between. CDR3 size: 13 residues. Written as DNA, the CDR3 is TGTGCCAGCAGCTTGCGACAGCTTTCACCCCTCCACTTT. Encoded protein: CASSLRQLSPLHF.

By proportion, this clonotype is medium-sized. With the library built for alpha chains, this beta chain is off target and its frequency is not meaningful. The gene calls are TRBV6-5 and TRBJ1-5; perhaps TRBD1 as D (5 bases). The CDR3 runs to 15 residues. CDR1 is MNHEY, CDR2 SVGAGI, per germline. The V end lost 2 bases, the J end lost 12 bases, and 20 bases lay between the germline ends. DNA for the CDR3: TGTGCCAGCAGTTACCAGTCCGGGACCCCCCAGGACCAGCATTTT. It is translated as CASSYQSGTPQDQHF.

This clonotype occurred many times. Because the library targeted alpha chains, this beta chain is an off-target read whose size means little. The V gene is TRBV6-6, the J gene TRBJ1-2; D is ambiguous. Trimming took 2 bases from V and 8 from J, leaving 15 bases between them. Germline CDR1 and CDR2: MNHNY and SVGAGI (reference sequence). This CDR3 contains 14 residues. CDR3 sequence (DNA): TGTGCCAGCAGTTACGATCCAGGCCCTGAGGGCTACACCTTC. Residues: CASSYDPGPEGYTF.

This clonotype counts as medium-sized. This beta chain is off target for a library built for alpha chains, so its abundance means little. V usage is TRBV6-6 and J usage is TRBJ1-2, with 10 bases fitting TRBD1. This CDR3 contains 15 residues. The V gene end was trimmed by 3 bases and the J gene end by 6 bases; junction bases not matched to a gene: 7. Per the germline V gene, CDR1 is MNHNY and CDR2 is SVGAGI (reference sequence). DNA of the CDR3: TGTGCCAGCAGTTATCAGACCGGGACAGGGGATGGCTACACCTTC. It codes for CASSYQTGTGDGYTF.

This clonotype counts as medium-sized (0.01 to 0.1%). Since it is a stray read in a library aimed at alpha chains, this beta chain has a size that is not meaningful. The gene calls are TRBV5-1 and TRBJ1-1; no definite D call. Trimming removed 4 bases at V and 1 base at J, with 11 bases between. The CDR3 runs 14 residues. Germline CDR1 is SGHRS and CDR2 is YFSETQ. The CDR3 DNA is TGCGCCAGCAGCCTAGTGCACACGAACACTGAAGCTTTCTTT. Translation gives CASSLVHTNTEAFF.

This clonotype was recorded at least ten times. Little can be read into the size of this beta chain, an off-target read in a library designed for alpha chains. The chain couples TRBV6-5 to TRBJ2-1, with 11 nucleotides matching TRBD2. The CDR3 has 16 residues. The germline CDR1 and CDR2 sequences are MNHEY and SVGAGI. V was pared by 3 bases and J by 9 bases, with 10 bases of the junction left unmatched. DNA of the CDR3: TGTGCCAGCAGTTATAGGTTTAGCGGGAGGGCGGTTGAGCAGTTCTTC. It is translated as CASSYRFSGRAVEQFF.

This clonotype was seen at least ten times. This beta chain came through as a stray read in a library set up for alpha chains, and its size says little. This chain connects TRBV21-1 to TRBJ2-3; the table assigns TRBD2, which was not confirmed against the DNA. TRBV21-1 is termed a pseudogene. This CDR3 region has 17 residues. DNA for the CDR3: TGTGCCAGCAGCAAAGGAATTTGGAGGGGTGGGACAGATACGCAGTATTTT. The encoded protein is CASSKGIWRGGTDTQYF.

Relative to its sample, this clonotype is medium-sized. This beta chain is an off-target read within a library intended for alpha chains, so its frequency means little. This chain links TRBV20-1 with TRBJ2-1, with 12 bases aligning to TRBD2. Germline V gene lookup returns CDR1 DFQATT and CDR2 SNEGSKA (reference sequence). J was trimmed by 7 bases and V by 5 bases; bases with no gene match: 6. The CDR3 is made up of 14 amino acids. Written as DNA, the CDR3 is TGCAGTGCTGATGGCCTAGCGGGAGGGAATGAGCAGTTCTTC. Its translation: CSADGLAGGNEQFF.

In this sample, this clonotype turned up many times. This beta chain lies outside the target of a library built for alpha chains; its clone size means little. V and J are TRBV15 and TRBJ2-1; D is ambiguous. CDR1 and CDR2 (germline): LNHNV, YYDKDF (reference sequence). V lost 1 base and J 5 bases, leaving 3 bases between the germline ends. This CDR3 is 12 amino acids long. CDR3 sequence: CATSRVNNEQFF. In nucleotides, the CDR3 is TGTGCCACCAGCAGAGTTAACAATGAGCAGTTCTTC.

Worth noting for this clonotype: Found in a library prepared for alpha chains, this beta chain is an off-target read, and its abundance has little meaning. The chain joins TRBV7-9 to TRBJ2-7; TRBD2 aligns across 8 bases. Germline CDR1 is SEHNR and CDR2 is FQNEAQ (reference sequence). Germline trimming cut 2 bases from V and 1 base from J; bases unmatched to any gene: 4. This CDR3 is built from 15 residues. In DNA, the CDR3 is TGTGCCAGCAGCTTACCGGCTAGCGGGTCCTACGAGCAGTACTTC. Its protein product is CASSLPASGSYEQYF.

This clonotype was recorded at least ten times. A library prepared for alpha chains yielded this beta chain as an off-target read; its size is of little meaning. This chain uses TRBV5-6 with TRBJ1-2; perhaps TRBD1 as D (5 bases). With 0 bases removed from V and 8 bases from J, the gap between germline ends came to 11 bases. The germline gives CDR1 SGHDT, CDR2 YYEEEE. The CDR3 length is 13 residues. CDR3: CASSLEGRLGYTF. CDR3 coding DNA: TGTGCCAGCAGCTTGGAGGGACGGTTGGGCTACACCTTC.